The 18 T cell receptor beta chains listed next were all sequenced from one sample in a study of CD8 T cells in Susac syndrome. Reverse transcription of roughly 0.45 to 1 ug RNA used random hexamers. TCRdb re-derived calls from the immunoSEQ multiplex PCR reads in MiXCR, one entry per CDR3 protein. The sample has fewer than 300,000 distinct CDR3 sequences, about 85% seen once; the top ten hold about 0.11%. The sample comprised CD8+ T cells from PBMCs. The source is a human donor with multiple sclerosis.

The chain links TRBV13 to TRBJ2-1; D remains unclear. This CDR3 spans 15 amino acids. In germline, CDR1 is PRHDT, CDR2 FYEKMQ (reference sequence). V was clipped by 5 bases and J by 7 bases, with 18 bases between them. The CDR3 spells CASSHRYQASNEQFF. The CDR3 DNA reads TGTGCCAGCAGCCACCGATATCAGGCTTCAAATGAGCAGTTCTTC.

This chain joins TRBV7-9 and TRBJ1-1, with 7 bases aligning to TRBD1. Per germline, CDR1 SEHNR and CDR2 FQNEAQ (reference sequence). The CDR3 contains 17 residues. Trimming at V came to 3 bases and at J to 5 bases, leaving 15 bases not matched to a gene. CDR3 sequence (DNA): TGTGCCAGCAGCTTCCCGGGGCGTAAGGGGGCGGGGACTGAAGCTTTCTTT. Translating it yields CASSFPGRKGAGTEAFF.

The chain recombines TRBV7-2 with TRBJ2-7; D remains ambiguous. This CDR3 is 14 amino acids long. Germline assignment: CDR1 SGHTA and CDR2 FQGNSA. V shed 4 bases and J shed 2 bases, with 12 bases lying between them. CDR3 in amino acids: CASSYRQRAYEQYF. CDR3 coding DNA: TGTGCCAGCAGCTACCGGCAACGGGCCTACGAGCAGTACTTC.

V is TRBV7-8 and J is TRBJ1-5; perhaps TRBD1 as D (6 bases). Germline CDR1 SGHVS, CDR2 FQNEAQ. The CDR3 has 14 amino acids. V dropped 2 bases and J dropped 4 bases, with 9 bases sitting between them. CDR3 in amino acids: CASSLRQANQPQHF. The DNA for the CDR3 is TGTGCCAGCAGCTTAAGACAGGCAAATCAGCCCCAGCATTTT.

The chain couples TRBV19 to TRBJ2-3; 7 bases are shared with TRBD1. Losses at the gene ends were 8 bases for V and 0 bases for J; bases not matched to a gene: 8. Per the germline V gene, CDR1 is LNHDA and CDR2 is SQIVND (reference sequence). This CDR3 has 15 amino acids. CDR3 region: CASGAGTASTDTQYF. CDR3 nucleotide sequence: TGTGCCAGTGGCGCCGGGACAGCAAGCACAGATACGCAGTATTTT.

The J gene is TRBJ2-5, the V gene TRBV27; 7 positions agree with TRBD2. Germline CDR1 MNHEY, CDR2 SMNVEV (reference sequence). The CDR3 contains 14 residues. The V segment lost 1 base and the J segment 5 bases; nucleotides outside the gene matches: 4. For the CDR3, the DNA is TGTGCCAGCAGTTTATTGGGCGGGAGTGAGACCCAGTACTTC. This codes for CASSLLGGSETQYF.

The J gene is TRBJ1-2, the V gene TRBV2, with D hard to call. V gave up 2 bases and J gave up 3 bases, with 10 bases separating them. The V gene's germline CDR1 is SNHLY and CDR2 FYNNEI. This CDR3 has 14 residues. CDR3 bases: TGTGCCAGCAGTGAAAAGGTTAACCACTATGGCTACACCTTC. It translates to CASSEKVNHYGYTF.

The chain carries TRBV20-1 and TRBJ2-4; D gene unclear. V was trimmed by 1 base and J by 8 bases, leaving 12 bases between them. Germline CDR1 is DFQATT and CDR2 is SNEGSKA (reference sequence). CDR3 length: 13 residues. This CDR3 is CSARAPGGDIQYF. The DNA of the CDR3 is TGCAGTGCTAGAGCTCCGGGTGGGGACATTCAGTACTTC.

This clonotype occurred once. This chain links TRBV7-9 with TRBJ1-1; tentative D call: TRBD1 (5 bases). V lost 5 bases to trimming and J lost 3 bases, with 10 bases between them. This CDR3 region has 13 residues. Germline assignment: CDR1 SEHNR and CDR2 FQNEAQ (reference sequence). CDR3 DNA sequence: TGTGCCAGCAGCCCGGCGGGGGACACTGAAGCTTTCTTT. Amino acids: CASSPAGDTEAFF.

On this clonotype itself: Without the conserved terminal phenylalanine or tryptophan, this CDR3 likely stems from a read error. The chain is built from TRBV5-1 and TRBJ2-1; D is possibly TRBD2 (5 bases). V was trimmed by 3 bases and J by 2 bases, leaving 12 bases between them. Per the germline V gene, CDR1 is SGHRS and CDR2 is YFSETQ. This CDR3 comprises 15 residues. The CDR3 is CASSSEGLTYNEQFL. As DNA, the CDR3 is TGCGCCAGCAGCTCTGAGGGCCTAACCTACAATGAGCAGTTCTTG.

This chain links TRBV6-1 with TRBJ2-7; D gene unclear. V lost 6 bases, J lost 4 bases, and 4 bases lay in between. The CDR3 spans 10 residues. CDR1 MNHNS and CDR2 SASEGT come from the germline V gene. CDR3 residues: CASRKYEQYF. CDR3 sequence (DNA): TGTGCCAGCAGGAAATACGAGCAGTACTTC.

The chain combines TRBV13 with TRBJ2-7; the D gene is possibly TRBD1 (5 bases). The CDR3 length is 10 residues. Germline values: CDR1 PRHDT, CDR2 FYEKMQ (reference sequence). The germline V and J ends were trimmed by 10 bases and 5 bases, with 9 bases remaining between them. CDR3 DNA sequence: TGTGCCATGGGGCAGAACGAGCAGTACTTC. This sequence encodes CAMGQNEQYF.

The chain couples TRBV10-3 to TRBJ1-1; 7 nucleotides line up with TRBD1. J lost 6 bases, V lost 6 bases, and 7 bases had no gene match. Germline V lookup: CDR1 ENHRY, CDR2 SYGVKD. This CDR3 has 13 amino acids. The CDR3 here is CAIRTDRDAEAFF. CDR3 coding DNA: TGTGCCATCAGGACCGACAGGGATGCTGAAGCTTTCTTT.

This clonotype came up a few times. CDR3 in amino acids: CASSEGMQSSYEQYF. CDR3 DNA: TGTGCCAGCAGTGAAGGTATGCAGAGCTCCTACGAGCAGTACTTC. V is TRBV6-1 and J is TRBJ2-7; D not certain. This CDR3 region has 15 residues. V lost 1 base, J lost 0 bases, and 10 bases lay in between. Germline V gives CDR1 MNHNS, CDR2 SASEGT.

This clonotype was recorded only once. This chain uses TRBV14 with TRBJ2-7, with 8 bases fitting TRBD2. The CDR3 has 15 amino acids. Per the germline V gene, CDR1 is SGHDN and CDR2 is FVKESK. The V gene end was trimmed by 1 base and the J gene end by 7 bases; junction bases not matched to a gene: 9. The CDR3 region has the DNA TGTGCCAGCAGCCAAGGGCGCGGGAGGAAGAGAGAGCAGTACTTC. Encoded protein: CASSQGRGRKREQYF. Complete variable domain (other parts from reference TRBV14 and TRBJ2-7): EAGVTQFPSHSVIEKGQTVTLRCDPISGHDNLYWYRRVMGKEIKFLLHFVKESKQDESGMPNNRFLAERTGGTYSTLKVQPAELEDSGVYFCASSQGRGRKREQYFGPGTRLTVT.

The chain has TRBV24-1 and TRBJ2-1, with D possibly TRBD2 on 6 matching bases. The V gene lost 4 bases and the J gene lost 5 bases, with 11 bases spanning the gap. This CDR3 contains 14 residues. Germline V gives CDR1 KGHDR, CDR2 SFDVKD. The CDR3 is CATSDRAGNNEQFF. The CDR3 region has the DNA TGTGCCACCAGTGACAGGGCGGGAAACAATGAGCAGTTCTTC.

The rearrangement joins TRBV19 to TRBJ2-6; D tentatively fits TRBD1 or TRBD2 (6 bases each). Trimming took 7 bases from V and 13 from J, leaving 11 bases between them. This CDR3 region has 11 residues. Germline loops: CDR1 LNHDA, CDR2 SQIVND (reference sequence). The CDR3 loop is CASKQGGVLTF. The DNA for the CDR3 is TGTGCCAGTAAACAGGGAGGTGTCCTGACTTTC. The entire variable domain, with the rest obtained from reference TRBV19 and TRBJ2-6, is as follows: DGGITQSPKYLFRKEGQNVTLSCEQNLNHDAMYWYRQDPGQGLRLIYYSQIVNDFQKGDIAEGYSVSREKKESFPLTVTSAQKNPTAFYLCASKQGGVLTFGAGSRLTVL.

The chain has TRBV7-9 and TRBJ2-3, with D perhaps TRBD2 (7 bases). Looked up from germline, CDR1 is SEHNR and CDR2 is FQNEAQ (reference sequence). V lost 3 bases, J lost 3 bases, and 19 bases lay in between. The CDR3 extends over 17 amino acids. The CDR3 loop is CASSFGLGGGRTDTQYF. CDR3 nucleotide sequence: TGTGCCAGCAGCTTTGGGCTTGGGGGCGGGAGAACAGATACGCAGTATTTT.